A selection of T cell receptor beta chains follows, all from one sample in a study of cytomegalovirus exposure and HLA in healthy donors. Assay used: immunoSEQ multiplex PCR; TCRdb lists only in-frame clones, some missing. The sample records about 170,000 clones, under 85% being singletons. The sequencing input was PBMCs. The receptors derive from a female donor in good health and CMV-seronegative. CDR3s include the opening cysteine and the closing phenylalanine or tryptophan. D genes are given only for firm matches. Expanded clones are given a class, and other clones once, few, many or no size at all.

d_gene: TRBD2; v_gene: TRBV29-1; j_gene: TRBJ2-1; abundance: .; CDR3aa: CSVEVRERYNEQFF; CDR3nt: TGCAGCGTTGAAGTGCGGGAGCGCTACAATGAGCAGTTCTTC
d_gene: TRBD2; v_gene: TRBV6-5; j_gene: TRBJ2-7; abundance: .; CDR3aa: CASRPGLAGDEQYF; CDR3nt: TGTGCCAGCCGTCCAGGACTAGCGGGAGACGAGCAGTACTTC
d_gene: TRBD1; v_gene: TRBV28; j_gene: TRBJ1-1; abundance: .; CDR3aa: CASRSQTGGGVTEAFF; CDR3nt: TGTGCCAGCAGATCCCAGACAGGGGGTGGCGTCACTGAAGCTTTCTTT
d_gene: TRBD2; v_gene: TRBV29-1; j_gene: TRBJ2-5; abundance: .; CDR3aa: CSVEAGGGYEQYF; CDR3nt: TGCAGCGTTGAAGCGGGGGGGGGCTATGAGCAGTACTTC
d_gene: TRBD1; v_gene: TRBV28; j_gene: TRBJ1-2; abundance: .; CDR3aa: CAGQASNYGYTF; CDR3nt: TGTGCCGGACAGGCCTCTAACTATGGCTACACCTTC
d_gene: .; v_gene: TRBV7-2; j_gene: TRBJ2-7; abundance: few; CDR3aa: CASSLITVPYEQYF; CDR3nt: TGTGCCAGCAGCTTAATCACGGTCCCGTACGAGCAGTACTTC
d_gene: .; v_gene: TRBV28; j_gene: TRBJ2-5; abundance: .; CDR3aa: CASSPVHLTAEETQYF; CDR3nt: TGTGCCAGCAGTCCCGTCCACCTTACAGCGGAAGAGACCCAGTACTTC
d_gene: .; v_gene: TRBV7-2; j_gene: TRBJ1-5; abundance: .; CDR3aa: CASSLVEGNQPQHF; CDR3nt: TGTGCCAGCAGCTTAGTGGAGGGCAATCAGCCCCAGCATTTT
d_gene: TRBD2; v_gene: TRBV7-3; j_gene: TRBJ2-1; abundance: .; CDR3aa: CASTRAGGNNEQFF; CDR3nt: TGTGCCAGCACCCGAGCGGGGGGTAACAATGAGCAGTTCTTC
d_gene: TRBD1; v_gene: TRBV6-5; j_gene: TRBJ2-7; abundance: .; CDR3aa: CASTPPGTGPYEQYF; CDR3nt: TGTGCCAGCACTCCCCCTGGGACAGGGCCCTACGAGCAGTACTTC
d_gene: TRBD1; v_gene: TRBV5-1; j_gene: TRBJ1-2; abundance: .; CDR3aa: CASSLTTGGNGYTF; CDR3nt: TGCGCCAGCAGCTTAACTACAGGGGGAAATGGCTACACCTTC
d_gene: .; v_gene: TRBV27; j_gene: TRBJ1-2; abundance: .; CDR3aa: CASSSLGSDRRAYGYTF; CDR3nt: TGTGCCAGCAGTTCACTCGGGTCTGACAGGCGGGCCTATGGCTACACCTTC
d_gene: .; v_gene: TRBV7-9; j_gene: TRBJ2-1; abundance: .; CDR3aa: CASSLESGEYNEQFF; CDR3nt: TGTGCCAGCAGCTTAGAGTCAGGCGAGTACAATGAGCAGTTCTTC
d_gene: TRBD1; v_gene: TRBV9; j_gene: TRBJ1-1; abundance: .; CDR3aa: CASSAGTGGKAEAFF; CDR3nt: TGTGCCAGCAGCGCCGGGACAGGGGGCAAAGCTGAAGCTTTCTTT
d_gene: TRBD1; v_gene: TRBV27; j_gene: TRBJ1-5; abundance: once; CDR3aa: CASSPRQGRTYYSNQPQHF; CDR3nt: TGTGCCAGCAGCCCCCGACAGGGCCGGACCTATTATAGCAATCAGCCCCAGCATTTT
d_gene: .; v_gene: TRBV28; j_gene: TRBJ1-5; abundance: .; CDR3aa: CASSLRNTDQPQHF; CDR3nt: TGTGCCAGCAGTTTACGTAATACAGATCAGCCCCAGCATTTT
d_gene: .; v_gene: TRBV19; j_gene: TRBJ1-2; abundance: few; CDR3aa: CASISRESNYGYTF; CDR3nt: TGTGCCAGTATCTCGAGGGAATCCAACTATGGCTACACCTTC
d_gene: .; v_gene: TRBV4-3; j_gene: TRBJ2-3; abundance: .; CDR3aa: CASSHRSADTQYF; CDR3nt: TGCGCCAGCAGCCATAGATCCGCTGATACGCAGTATTTT
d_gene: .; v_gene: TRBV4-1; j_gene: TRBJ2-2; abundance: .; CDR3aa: CASSHSPTSLAGELFF; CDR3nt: TGCGCCAGCAGCCATTCCCCGACTAGTCTCGCCGGGGAGCTGTTTTTT
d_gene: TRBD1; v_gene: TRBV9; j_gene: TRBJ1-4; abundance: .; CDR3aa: CASSVTGATNEKLFF; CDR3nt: TGTGCCAGCAGCGTTACAGGGGCGACTAATGAAAAACTGTTTTTT
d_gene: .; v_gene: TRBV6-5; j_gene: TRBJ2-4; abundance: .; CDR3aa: CASSYDRILAKNIQYF; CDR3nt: TGTGCCAGCAGTTACGACAGGATCCTAGCCAAAAACATTCAGTACTTC
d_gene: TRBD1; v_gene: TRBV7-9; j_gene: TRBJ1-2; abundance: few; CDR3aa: CASSLTGGEGYTF; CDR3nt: TGTGCCAGCAGCTTGACAGGGGGCGAGGGCTACACCTTC
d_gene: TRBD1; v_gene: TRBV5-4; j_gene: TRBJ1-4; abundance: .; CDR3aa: CASSSTGGVGEKLFF; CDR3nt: TGTGCCAGCAGCTCGACAGGGGGCGTCGGTGAAAAACTGTTTTTT
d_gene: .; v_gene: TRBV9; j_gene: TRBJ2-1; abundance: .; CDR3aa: CASSSAGSYNEQFF; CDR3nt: TGTGCCAGCAGCTCCGCAGGCTCCTACAATGAGCAGTTCTTC
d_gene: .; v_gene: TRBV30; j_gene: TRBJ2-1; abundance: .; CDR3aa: CAWSGGGGEQFF; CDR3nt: TGTGCCTGGAGTGGAGGGGGGGGTGAGCAGTTCTTC
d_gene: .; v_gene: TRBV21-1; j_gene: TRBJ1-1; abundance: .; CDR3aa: CASSKVCGANPVNTEAFF; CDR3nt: TGTGCCAGCAGCAAAGTGTGCGGGGCCAATCCCGTTAACACTGAAGCTTTCTTT
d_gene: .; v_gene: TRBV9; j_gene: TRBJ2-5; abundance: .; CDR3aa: CASSPKMTGEGTQYF; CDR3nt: TGTGCCAGCAGCCCTAAAATGACAGGGGAGGGGACCCAGTACTTC
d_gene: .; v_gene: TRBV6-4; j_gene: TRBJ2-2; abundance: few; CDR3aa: CASSVTGGSGELFF; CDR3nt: TGTGCCAGCAGTGTGACTGGGGGCTCCGGGGAGCTGTTTTTT
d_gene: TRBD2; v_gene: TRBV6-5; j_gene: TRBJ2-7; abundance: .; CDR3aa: CASSSRGTSAYEQYF; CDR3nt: TGTGCCAGCAGTTCACGGGGGACTAGCGCGTACGAGCAGTACTTC
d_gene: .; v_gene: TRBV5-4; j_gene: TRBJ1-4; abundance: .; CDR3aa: CASSPGGADEKLFF; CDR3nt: TGTGCCAGCAGTCCGGGTGGGGCCGATGAAAAACTGTTTTTT
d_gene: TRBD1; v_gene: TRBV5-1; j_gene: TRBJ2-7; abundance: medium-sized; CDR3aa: CASSSYGTVGDEQYF; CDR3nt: TGCGCCAGCAGCAGTTACGGGACAGTCGGCGACGAGCAGTACTTC
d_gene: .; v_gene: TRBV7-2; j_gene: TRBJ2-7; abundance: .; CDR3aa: CASSLEENYEQYF; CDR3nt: TGTGCCAGCAGCTTAGAAGAGAACTACGAGCAGTACTTC
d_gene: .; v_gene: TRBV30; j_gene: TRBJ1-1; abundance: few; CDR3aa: CAWSGSGNTEAFF; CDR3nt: TGTGCCTGGAGTGGCTCAGGGAACACTGAAGCTTTCTTT
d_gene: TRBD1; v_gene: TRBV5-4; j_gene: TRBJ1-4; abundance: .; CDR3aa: CASSRTGTGGEKLFF; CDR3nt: TGTGCCAGCAGTCGCACCGGGACAGGGGGCGAAAAACTGTTTTTT
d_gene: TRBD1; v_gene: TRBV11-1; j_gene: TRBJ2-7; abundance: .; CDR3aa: CASSYSGTAHEQYF; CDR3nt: TGTGCCAGCAGCTACTCAGGGACAGCCCACGAGCAGTACTTC
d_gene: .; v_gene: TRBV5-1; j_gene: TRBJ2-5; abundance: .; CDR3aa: CASSPRQGGFGTQYF; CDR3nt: TGCGCCAGCAGCCCAAGACAGGGAGGTTTCGGGACCCAGTACTTC
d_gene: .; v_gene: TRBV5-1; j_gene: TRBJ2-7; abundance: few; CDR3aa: CASSLVAGTYNLEQYF; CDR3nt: TGCGCCAGCAGCTTGGTCGCGGGGACTTATAACTTGGAGCAGTACTTC
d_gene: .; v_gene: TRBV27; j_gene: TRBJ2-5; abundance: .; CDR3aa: CASSLSGLFETQYF; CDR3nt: TGTGCCAGCAGTTTATCTGGCCTCTTCGAGACCCAGTACTTC
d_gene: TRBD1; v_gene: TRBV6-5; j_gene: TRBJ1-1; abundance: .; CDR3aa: CASRRTGSMNTEAFF; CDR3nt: TGTGCCAGCAGGAGGACAGGGAGCATGAACACTGAAGCTTTCTTT
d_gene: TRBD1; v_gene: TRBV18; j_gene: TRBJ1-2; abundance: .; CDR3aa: CASSPTSGGSGYTF; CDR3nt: TGTGCCAGCTCACCAACTTCAGGGGGAAGTGGCTACACCTTC
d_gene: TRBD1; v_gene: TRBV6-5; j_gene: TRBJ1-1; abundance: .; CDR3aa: CASAGTGRTEAFF; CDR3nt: TGTGCCAGCGCCGGGACAGGGAGGACTGAAGCTTTCTTT
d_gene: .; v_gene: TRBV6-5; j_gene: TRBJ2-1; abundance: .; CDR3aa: CASREIRLGVNEQFF; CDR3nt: TGTGCCAGCAGGGAGATTAGACTAGGCGTAAATGAGCAGTTCTTC
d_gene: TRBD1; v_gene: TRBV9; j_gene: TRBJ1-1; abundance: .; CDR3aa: CASSGQGLTEAFF; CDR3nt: TGTGCCAGCAGCGGACAGGGCCTCACTGAAGCTTTCTTT
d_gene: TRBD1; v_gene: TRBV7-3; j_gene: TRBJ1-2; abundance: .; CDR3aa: CASSPRGAVGGYTF; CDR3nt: TGTGCCAGCAGCCCCAGGGGGGCAGTCGGTGGCTACACCTTC
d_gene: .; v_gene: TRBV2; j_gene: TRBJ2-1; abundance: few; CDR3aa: CASRVRESSYNEQFF; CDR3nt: TGTGCCAGCAGAGTCAGGGAAAGCTCCTACAATGAGCAGTTCTTC
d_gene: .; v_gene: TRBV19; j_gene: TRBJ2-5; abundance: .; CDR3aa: CASKLNRDETQYF; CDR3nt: TGTGCCAGCAAGTTAAACAGGGATGAGACCCAGTACTTC